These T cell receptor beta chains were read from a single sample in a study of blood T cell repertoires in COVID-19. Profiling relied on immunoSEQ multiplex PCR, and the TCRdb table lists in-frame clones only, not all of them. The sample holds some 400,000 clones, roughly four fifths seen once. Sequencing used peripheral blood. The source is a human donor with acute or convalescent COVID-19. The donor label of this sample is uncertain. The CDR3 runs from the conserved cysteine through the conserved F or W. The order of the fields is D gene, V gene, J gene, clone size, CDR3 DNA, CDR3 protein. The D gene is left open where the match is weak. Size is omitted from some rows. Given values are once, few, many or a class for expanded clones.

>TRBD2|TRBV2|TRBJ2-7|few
TGTGCCAGCAGTGAAGTACTCCTAGCGGGGGGGACTGGCGAGCAGTACTTC
CASSEVLLAGGTGEQYF
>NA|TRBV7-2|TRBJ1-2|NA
TGTGCCAGCAGCTTAGGGCTGTCCAACTATGGCTACACCTTC
CASSLGLSNYGYTF
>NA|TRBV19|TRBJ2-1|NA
TGTGCCACCGGCCTTCGCGGCCCCTACAATGAGCAGTTCTTC
CATGLRGPYNEQFF
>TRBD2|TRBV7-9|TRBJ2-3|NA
TGTGCCAGCAGCTCTCGGACTAGTCTGGGGACAGATACGCAGTATTTT
CASSSRTSLGTDTQYF
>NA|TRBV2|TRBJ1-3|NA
TGTGCCAGCAGCATACAGGTTTCTGGAAACACCATATATTTT
CASSIQVSGNTIYF
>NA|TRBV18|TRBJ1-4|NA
TGTGCCAGCTCCTTCTCGGAGGGGTCGACTAATGAAAAACTGTTTTTT
CASSFSEGSTNEKLFF
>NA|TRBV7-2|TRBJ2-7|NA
TGTGCCAGCAGCTTAGAGGCGGCGGGCTACGAGCAGTACTTC
CASSLEAAGYEQYF
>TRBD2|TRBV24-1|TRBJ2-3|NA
TGTGCCACCAGTGACCCTGGACTAGCGGGGGGGGATACGCAGTATTTT
CATSDPGLAGGDTQYF
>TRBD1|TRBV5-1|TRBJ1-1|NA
TGCGCCAGCAGCTTGGGACAGGGAGGTTCTGAAGCTTTCTTT
CASSLGQGGSEAFF
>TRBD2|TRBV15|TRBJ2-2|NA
TGTGCCACCAGCTCCAGACTAGCGGGGGCGACCGGGGAGCTGTTTTTT
CATSSRLAGATGELFF
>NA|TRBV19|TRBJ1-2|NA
TGTGCCAGTTCCCGACAGGCCTCCTATGGCTACACCTTC
CASSRQASYGYTF
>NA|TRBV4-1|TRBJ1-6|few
TGCGCCAGCAGCCTCACAGGGACCACCAATTCACCCCTCCACTTT
CASSLTGTTNSPLHF
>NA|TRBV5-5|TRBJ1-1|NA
TGTGCCAGCAGCTTGAGCCAGGGCCCGAACACTGAAGCTTTCTTT
CASSLSQGPNTEAFF